These T cell receptor beta chains were read from a single sample in a study of blood T cell repertoires in COVID-19. TCRdb's table, derived via immunoSEQ multiplex PCR, lists solely in-frame clones and lacks some. The table has approximately 44,000 clones, roughly 87% seen once. Sequencing was carried out using peripheral blood. Source of these receptors: a woman older than 75 with acute or convalescent COVID-19. CDR3s include the opening cysteine and the closing phenylalanine or tryptophan.

j_gene | len | v_gene | CDR3aa
TRBJ1-1 | 15 | TRBV5-1 | CASSSGTGLNTEAFF
TRBJ1-6 | 16 | TRBV2 | CASNGPVGRSSSPLHF
TRBJ2-3 | 16 | TRBV6-6 | CASRSGTSGPTDTQYF
TRBJ2-3 | 15 | TRBV15 | CATSRAGQGTDTQYF
TRBJ2-7 | 16 | TRBV7-8 | CASSLGRGRPPYEQYF
TRBJ1-5 | 16 | TRBV7-9 | CASSLGGGRGNQPQHF
TRBJ2-5 | 14 | TRBV6-6 | CASSFSGGGETQYF
TRBJ1-2 | 13 | TRBV29-1 | CSVPEGRTHGYTF
TRBJ1-5 | 16 | TRBV28 | CASIGMRDRPLSPQHF
TRBJ2-7 | 15 | TRBV6-1 | CASSERLAGVYEQYF
TRBJ1-5 | 14 | TRBV27 | CASSPTSSNQPQHF
TRBJ1-2 | 10 | TRBV20-1 | CLGQGYGYTF
TRBJ2-1 | 14 | TRBV27 | CASSRAGAFNEQFF
TRBJ1-1 | 14 | TRBV6-5 | CASSYRQGITEAFF
TRBJ2-7 | 15 | TRBV15 | CATSPQKTGRDEQYF
TRBJ2-5 | 16 | TRBV7-8 | CASSLVGTGGQETQYF
TRBJ1-4 | 16 | TRBV7-9 | CASSLRGMVTNEKLFF
TRBJ2-3 | 15 | TRBV19 | CASHSPAGVTDTQYF
TRBJ1-1 | 15 | TRBV6-5 | CASRDIRGMNTEAFF
TRBJ1-4 | 15 | TRBV11-1 | CASSLTGSRIEKLFF
TRBJ1-4 | 15 | TRBV4-1 | CASSPRDSTNEKLFF
TRBJ2-7 | 20 | TRBV6-1 | CASSVTLRAGGYASSYEQYF
TRBJ2-3 | 15 | TRBV5-1 | CASRGTSGGPDTQYF
TRBJ2-7 | 14 | TRBV7-9 | CASSSTGRDDEQYF
TRBJ2-2 | 12 | TRBV11-3 | CASSSSEAELFF
TRBJ1-4 | 15 | TRBV5-1 | CASSWRLGANEKLFF
TRBJ2-1 | 15 | TRBV3-1/TRBV3-2 | CASSLGTQTYNEQFF
TRBJ2-2 | 18 | TRBV6-1 | CASSEAGGVKFSTGELFF
TRBJ2-3 | 14 | TRBV5-8 | CASSFRSGADTQYF
TRBJ2-5 | 16 | TRBV5-1 | CASSLGLAAERETQYF
TRBJ2-2 | 15 | TRBV10-1 | CASSDPGGRTGELFF
TRBJ1-4 | 19 | TRBV15 | CATSRDRWASRQSDEKLFF
TRBJ2-7 | 12 | TRBV19 | CASSIDRGEQYF
TRBJ2-4 | 14 | TRBV13 | CASSFGTVKNIQYF
TRBJ1-6 | 15 | TRBV27 | CASSGGTGDNSPLHF
TRBJ1-4 | 15 | TRBV19 | CASSIEVRGNEKLFF
TRBJ2-1 | 13 | TRBV24-1 | CATSDQGHYEQFF
TRBJ2-2 | 18 | TRBV11-2 | CASSSSPLAGGLTGELFF
TRBJ2-2 | 16 | TRBV6-5 | CASSYGTGTVTGELFF
TRBJ1-2 | 14 | TRBV5-1 | CASSLWGETHGYTF
TRBJ1-4 | 14 | TRBV11-2 | CASSGQVQGEKLFF
TRBJ1-2 | 14 | TRBV7-8 | CASSWGSQGYGYTF
TRBJ1-2 | 12 | TRBV6-2/TRBV6-3 | CASSRTGGGYTF
TRBJ1-4 | 11 | TRBV19 | CASRPRAELFF
TRBJ1-2 | 14 | TRBV4-2 | CASSQIGQGSGYTF
TRBJ2-3 | 13 | TRBV12-5 | CASFGQGSDTQYF
TRBJ1-5 | 13 | TRBV5-1 | CASSQGADQPQHF
TRBJ1-5 | 15 | TRBV19 | CASSHRSNSNQPQHF
TRBJ2-7 | 15 | TRBV18 | CASSPPGTRPLEQYF
TRBJ2-7 | 14 | TRBV2 | CATTTPGQRYEQYF
TRBJ1-1 | 16 | TRBV3-1/TRBV3-2 | CASSQGEDKLNTEAFF
TRBJ1-1 | 13 | TRBV2 | CASTGTGGTEAFF
TRBJ1-2 | 13 | TRBV24-1 | CATSDKQGNGYTF
TRBJ2-2 | 14 | TRBV5-6 | CAMGSSGYTGELFF